This TCR beta chain was identified during a study of PD-1 blockade in classical Hodgkin lymphoma. Study overall: Nivolumab was administered to patients intravenously at 3 mg/kg every 2 weeks.

The CDR3 is 17 residues long. The V gene end was trimmed by 6 bases and the J gene end by 4 bases; junction bases not matched to a gene: 10. Germline loops: CDR1 LNHDA, CDR2 SQIVND (reference sequence). Each of the patients experienced relapse following autologous stem cell transplantation, and their brentuximab vedotin exposure differed. Profiling relied on immunoSEQ multiplex PCR, and the TCRdb table lists in-frame clones only, not all of them. Among 75,000 to 100,000 clones listed, 80% to 90% were seen once. This chain uses TRBV19 with TRBJ2-4; TRBD1 matches at 12 bases. The sequencing here drew on peripheral blood mononuclear cells (PBMCs), taken before the second cycle of nivolumab. This TCR came from a human donor with classical Hodgkin lymphoma. The CDR3: CASRKGQGASRKNIQYF. The CDR3 DNA reads as TGTGCCAGTAGGAAGGGACAGGGGGCTAGTCGGAAAAACATTCAGTACTTC.